This TCR beta chain came from a study of response to subunit inactivated influenza vaccine (dated by TCRdb to the late 2010s). Regarding the complete study: To follow how T cells responded to a trivalent subunit inactivated influenza vaccine, the researchers relied on deep quantitative profiling of the T cell receptor repertoire.

Study-level results and caveats: It was suggested by the authors that each seasonal influenza vaccination may recruit only a limited number of new T cells.

Receptor libraries were prepared by RT-PCR. TCRdb records Illumina HiSeq 2500 as the sequencer. The raw public data were reprocessed by TCRdb itself: fastp quality trimming at Q25, MiXCR clonotype calling, in-frame beta chains only. Every CDR3 protein is listed once, alongside the most common genes and DNA of its rows. Counted in this sample were approximately 520,000 distinct CDR3 sequences; about 25% of them appeared once. The ten most abundant clones make up 1.5% to 2% of the sample. For CDR1 and CDR2, the germline V gene lists SQVTM and ANQGSEA. V loses 3 bases of germline sequence and J loses 1 base, and the interval between the two ends is 11 bases. The CDR3 runs 14 amino acids, cysteine and phenylalanine included. Kept here is only the CDR3 DNA, which spans 42 bases and is read in frame from base 1. This clonotype came up many times. The target of this receptor is not known. Base qualities were left out, and no much larger clone turns up one base away.

The source was CD4+ T cells sorted from PBMCs, collected 5 days after vaccination. The TCR sequence derives from a man aged 50 to 60 who received an inactivated influenza vaccine. Donor details come from another sample of the same person, matched by shared clones. The V gene is TRBV29-1 and the J gene is TRBJ2-3; 5 matching bases give a weak D call of TRBD1. Here the CDR3 is given as CSVDSQGGTDTQYF. The DNA is as follows: TGCAGCGTTGATAGTCAGGGCGGCACAGATACGCAGTATTTT.